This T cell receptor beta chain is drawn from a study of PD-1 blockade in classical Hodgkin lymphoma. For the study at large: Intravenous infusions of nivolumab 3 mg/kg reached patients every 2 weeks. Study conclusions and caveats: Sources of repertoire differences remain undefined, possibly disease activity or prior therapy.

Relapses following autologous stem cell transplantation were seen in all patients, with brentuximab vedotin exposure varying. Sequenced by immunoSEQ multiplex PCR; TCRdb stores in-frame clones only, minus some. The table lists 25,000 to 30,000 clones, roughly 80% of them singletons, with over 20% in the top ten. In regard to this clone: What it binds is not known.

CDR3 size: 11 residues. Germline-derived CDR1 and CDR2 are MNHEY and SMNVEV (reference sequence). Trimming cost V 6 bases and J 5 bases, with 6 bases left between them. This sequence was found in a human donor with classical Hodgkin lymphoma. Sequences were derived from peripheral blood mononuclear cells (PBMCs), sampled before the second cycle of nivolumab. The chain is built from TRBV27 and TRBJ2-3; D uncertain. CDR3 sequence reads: CASSPGDTQYF. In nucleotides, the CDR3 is TGTGCCAGCAGCCCCGGAGATACGCAGTATTTT.